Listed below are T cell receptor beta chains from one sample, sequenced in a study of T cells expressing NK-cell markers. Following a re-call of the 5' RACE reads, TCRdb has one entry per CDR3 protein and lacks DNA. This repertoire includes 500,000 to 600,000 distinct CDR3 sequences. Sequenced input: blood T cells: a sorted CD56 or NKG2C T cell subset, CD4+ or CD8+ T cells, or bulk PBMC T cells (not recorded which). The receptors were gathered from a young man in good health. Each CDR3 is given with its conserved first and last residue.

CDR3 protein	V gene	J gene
CASVTGLNTEAFF	TRBV28	TRBJ1-1
CASRRRGVPGNEQFF	TRBV28	TRBJ2-1
CASREQNYGYTF	TRBV28	TRBJ1-2
CATSGSRAGGYTF	TRBV15	TRBJ1-2
CASSLVAMGALTDTQYF	TRBV5-1	TRBJ2-3
CASVDGNSNQPQHF	TRBV12-3/TRBV12-4	TRBJ1-5
CASSQDQETQYF	TRBV4-2	TRBJ2-5
CASREGSLARHNEQFF	TRBV27	TRBJ2-1
CASSLEGRNSYQETQYF	TRBV5-1	TRBJ2-5
CSANDFASGNTIYF	TRBV20-1	TRBJ1-3
CASIEGESRTDTQYF	TRBV12-3/TRBV12-4	TRBJ2-3